One and the same sample provided the 21 T cell receptor beta chains below, sequenced in a study of T cell changes during pregnancy in multiple sclerosis (dated by TCRdb to between 2018 and 2021). Libraries came from the immunoSEQ multiplex PCR assay. TCRdb stores this immuneACCESS table with in-frame sequences only. Part of the clones is absent; in the studies checked, under half of the shortfall reflects unresolved V genes, and no reason is known for the rest. The sample records about 70,000 clones, less than 95% of which are singletons. Of the sample, around 0.6% falls within the top ten clones. Specimen: peripheral blood, collected in the third trimester of pregnancy. The receptors originated from a female donor with multiple sclerosis, enrolled in a pregnancy study.

The chain is built from TRBV7-2 and TRBJ2-2; D unclear. V gave up 0 bases and J gave up 1 base, with 3 bases separating them. The CDR3 spans 14 residues. Looked up from germline, CDR1 is SGHTA and CDR2 is FQGNSA. CDR3 protein: CASSLAMNTGELFF. The CDR3 DNA reads TGTGCCAGCAGCTTAGCCATGAACACCGGGGAGCTGTTTTTT.

This CDR3 is CASSLSLYGYTF. The DNA for the CDR3 is TGTGCCAGCAGCTTATCGTTATATGGCTACACCTTC. V and J are TRBV7-2 and TRBJ1-2; D remains unclear. The CDR3 has 12 residues. V was clipped by 2 bases and J by 5 bases, with 6 bases between them. Germline CDR1 reads SGHTA; CDR2 reads FQGNSA.

A word on this clone: A read error may account for a junction end that differs from germline. V and J are TRBV4-1 and TRBJ1-6, with D maybe TRBD1 (5 bases). Germline CDR1 MGHRA, CDR2 YSYEKL. The CDR3 loop spans 18 amino acids. CDR3 nucleotide sequence: TGCGCCGGCAGCCAAGAAGGGTTCCAGGGATCCTATAATTCACCCCTCCACTTT. It specifies CAGSQEGFQGSYNSPLHF.

This chain connects TRBV2 to TRBJ2-3; weak D call: TRBD2 (5 bases). Trimming cost V 11 bases and J 1 base, with 16 bases left between them. Per the germline V gene, CDR1 is SNHLY and CDR2 is FYNNEI. This CDR3 region has 14 residues. The DNA of the CDR3 is TGTGCCGGAGAGCGGTATTCTGGCACAGATACGCAGTATTTT. It encodes CAGERYSGTDTQYF.

This clone was observed once. This sequence joins TRBV29-1 and TRBJ2-3; the match to TRBD2 covers 11 bases. V lost 4 bases, J lost 10 bases, and 10 bases stayed unmatched. The CDR3 runs 14 residues. Germline-derived CDR1 and CDR2 are SQVTM and ANQGSEA. The CDR3 loop reads CSVAVAGGPGAQYF. CDR3 sequence (DNA): TGCAGCGTTGCGGTAGCGGGGGGGCCTGGGGCGCAGTATTTT.

The rearrangement links TRBV19 to TRBJ1-1; D gene unclear. Germline V CDR1 and CDR2: LNHDA, SQIVND (reference sequence). Trimming pared 1 base from V and 8 bases from J, leaving 8 bases between. The CDR3 consists of 12 residues. The CDR3 is CASSIAEQEAFF. CDR3 nucleotide sequence: TGTGCCAGTAGTATAGCGGAACAGGAAGCTTTCTTT.

This clone turned up a few times. The chain joins TRBV14 to TRBJ2-7; 9 bases match TRBD1. The CDR3 contains 14 residues. Trimming cost V 6 bases and J 3 bases; bases outside gene matches: 6. Germline V lookup: CDR1 SGHDN, CDR2 FVKESK. Written as DNA, the CDR3 is TGTGCCAGCAGGGGACAGGGCCCTCGCTACGAGCAGTACTTC. The encoded protein is CASRGQGPRYEQYF.

This clone was detected once. The genes are TRBV11-3 and TRBJ2-2; D unresolved. The CDR3 totals 13 residues. V was trimmed by 1 base and J by 4 bases, leaving 4 bases between them. CDR1 is SGHNT, CDR2 YENEEA, per germline. CDR3 in DNA: TGTGCCAGCAGCTTAGTGGCCACCGGGGAGCTGTTTTTT. It is translated as CASSLVATGELFF. Drawing the rest from reference TRBV11-3 and TRBJ2-2, the complete variable domain is EAGVVQSPRYKIIEKKQPVAFWCNPISGHNTLYWYLQNLGQGPELLIRYENEEAVDDSQLPKDRFSAERLKGVDSTLKIQPAELGDSAVYLCASSLVATGELFFGEGSRLTVL.

The CDR3 DNA is TGTGCCAGCAGCTGGGGCAGGGGGGCGAACACTGAAGCTTTCTTT. Its translation: CASSWGRGANTEAFF. The chain joins TRBV13 to TRBJ1-1, with 7 positions matching TRBD1. The junction had 6 bases not matched to a gene; V was cut back by 4 bases and J by 1 base. The CDR3 has 15 amino acids. Germline CDR1 is PRHDT and CDR2 is FYEKMQ (reference sequence).

This chain joins TRBV4-2 and TRBJ2-1; TRBD1 is a possible D gene (6 bases). V lost 5 bases to trimming and J lost 5 bases, with 13 bases between them. This CDR3 has 14 amino acids. CDR1 LGHNA and CDR2 YNFKEQ come from the germline V gene. The CDR3 DNA follows: TGTGCCAGCAGCAGCGTAGGGGGAAACAATGAGCAGTTCTTC. Protein: CASSSVGGNNEQFF.

CDR3 in amino acids: CASSIGKGGETEAFF. CDR3 nucleotides: TGTGCCAGTAGTATAGGAAAAGGGGGGGAGACTGAAGCTTTCTTT. The V and J genes are TRBV19 and TRBJ1-1; D is perhaps TRBD1 (6 bases). The CDR3 is 15 amino acids. CDR1 is LNHDA and CDR2 is SQIVND in the germline V gene (reference sequence). Trimming took off 1 base at V and 5 bases at J, with 14 bases between the two ends. Based on the CDR3 plus reference TRBV19 and TRBJ1-1, the full variable domain is DGGITQSPKYLFRKEGQNVTLSCEQNLNHDAMYWYRQDPGQGLRLIYYSQIVNDFQKGDIAEGYSVSREKKESFPLTVTSAQKNPTAFYLCASSIGKGGETEAFFGQGTRLTVV.

The chain links TRBV7-2 to TRBJ2-7, with 7 bases that match TRBD1. Germline-derived CDR1 and CDR2 are SGHTA and FQGNSA. V dropped 1 base and J dropped 6; count of bases not matched to a gene: 6. There are 14 residues in the CDR3. CDR3 DNA: TGTGCCAGCAGCTTAGTCTTAGCAGGGGGCGAGCAGTACTTC. This sequence encodes CASSLVLAGGEQYF.

The rearrangement links TRBV21-1 to TRBJ1-5. TRBV21-1 is a known pseudogene. The CDR3 has 17 amino acids. Here the CDR3 reads CASILNEDGNSNQPQHF. The CDR3 coding sequence is TGTGCCAGCATCTTAAACGAGGACGGGAATAGCAATCAGCCCCAGCATTTT.

CDR3 coding DNA: TGTGCCAGCAGCAGGGGGGACGATCTCTCCTACAATGAGCAGTTCTTC. Amino acids: CASSRGDDLSYNEQFF. This rearrangement joins TRBV21-1 to TRBJ2-1; TRBD2 is the table's D call, not checked against the DNA. TRBV21-1 is assigned pseudogene status. The CDR3 is made up of 16 amino acids.

This clone was seen only once. This rearrangement joins TRBV21-1 to TRBJ2-7; the table's D gene call, TRBD2, was not cross checked with the DNA. TRBV21-1 is reported as a pseudogene. The CDR3 runs 15 residues. CDR3 sequence: CASSITRGLSYEQYF. The CDR3 DNA follows: TGTGCCAGCAGCATTACACGGGGTTTATCCTACGAGCAGTACTTC.

The V gene is TRBV4-3, the J gene TRBJ2-7; 11 nucleotides agree with TRBD2. Germline V CDR1 and CDR2: LGHNA, YSLEER. The CDR3 spans 15 residues. After removal of 6 bases from V and 3 bases from J, the junction contained 7 bases not matched to a gene. CDR3 DNA: TGCGCCAGCAGTCTAGGACTAGCGGGTTACTACGAGCAGTACTTC. The encoded protein is CASSLGLAGYYEQYF.

The chain is built from TRBV2 and TRBJ1-2, with D perhaps matching TRBD1 (5 bases). Trimming shortened V by 7 bases and J by 8 bases, and 14 bases separated the two germline ends. The CDR3 is made up of 12 amino acids. The germline gives CDR1 SNHLY, CDR2 FYNNEI. Here the CDR3 DNA reads TGTGCCAGCAAGGGGTTAGGAGGGGGCTACACCTTC. This codes for CASKGLGGGYTF.

This clone was observed a single time. The chain joins TRBV5-6 to TRBJ1-4; 10 nucleotides line up with TRBD1. CDR1 and CDR2 from the germline V gene are SGHDT and YYEEEE. With 4 bases clipped from V and 10 bases from J, the junction kept 10 bases outside the gene matches. This CDR3 region has 15 residues. The CDR3 sequence is CASSRRDRGGGKLFF. In nucleotides, the CDR3 is TGTGCCAGCAGCAGACGGGACAGGGGAGGGGGAAAACTGTTTTTT.

The V and J genes are TRBV19 and TRBJ2-4; tentative D call: TRBD2 (7 bases). Looked up from germline, CDR1 is LNHDA and CDR2 is SQIVND (reference sequence). CDR3 length: 14 residues. V was shortened by 0 bases and J by 8 bases, with 11 bases between the two germline ends. The CDR3 nucleotides read TGTGCCAGTAGTATAGACAGGGGAGGGTACATTCAGTACTTC. It specifies CASSIDRGGYIQYF. The full variable domain, with the rest looked up from reference TRBV19 and TRBJ2-4, is DGGITQSPKYLFRKEGQNVTLSCEQNLNHDAMYWYRQDPGQGLRLIYYSQIVNDFQKGDIAEGYSVSREKKESFPLTVTSAQKNPTAFYLCASSIDRGGYIQYFGAGTRLSVL.

The V call is TRBV25-1, the J call TRBJ2-1; 7 bases are shared with TRBD1. V trimming: 6 bases; J trimming: 1 base; junction bases outside the gene matches: 12. The germline V gene encodes CDR1 MGHDK and CDR2 SYGVNS. The CDR3 totals 17 residues. CDR3 DNA sequence: TGTGCCAGCAGAAGCCAGGGGGAATATGGTTCCTACAATGAGCAGTTCTTC. It codes for CASRSQGEYGSYNEQFF.

Here the CDR3 reads CASSTLPGQGVSYTF. The CDR3, as DNA: TGTGCCAGTAGTACCCTTCCGGGACAGGGGGTGAGCTACACCTTC. The genes are TRBV19 and TRBJ1-2; TRBD1 matches 11 bases. The V gene's germline CDR1 is LNHDA and CDR2 SQIVND (reference sequence). With V trimmed by 4 bases and J by 9 bases, 10 bases remained unmatched. This CDR3 is built from 15 residues.